These T cell receptor beta chains were read from a single sample in a study of cytomegalovirus exposure and HLA in healthy donors. Clones were sequenced by immunoSEQ multiplex PCR, and TCRdb holds only the in-frame ones, with some missing. In the table there are almost 95,000 clones, 69% of which are singletons. The sequenced sample was PBMCs. These receptors all come from a man between 45 and 60 years old in good health and CMV-seronegative. Both conserved end residues are part of each CDR3. A D gene is named only where the DNA matches it firmly. Clone size is not always given. Where it is, it says once, few, many or a class for expanded clones.

len	abundance	d_gene	v_gene	j_gene	CDR3nt	CDR3aa
16	-	-	TRBV4-3	TRBJ2-2	TGCGCCAGCACACACGCGGGACGGCCGAACACCGGGGAGCTGTTTTTT	CASTHAGRPNTGELFF
14	-	-	TRBV5-1	TRBJ2-1	TGCGCCAGCAGTGCGGGACTTCCAGGCAATGAGCAGTTCTTC	CASSAGLPGNEQFF
15	-	TRBD1	TRBV15	TRBJ1-6	TGTGCCACCAGCAGAGGGGGGACAGGGAATTCACCCCTCCACTTT	CATSRGGTGNSPLHF
12	once	-	TRBV19	TRBJ1-4	TGTGCCAGTAGTTCACAGGGCGGAAAACTGTTTTTT	CASSSQGGKLFF
14	few	TRBD2	TRBV15	TRBJ2-7	TGTGCCACCCGGAAGCGGGGGGGCGACTACGAGCAGTACTTC	CATRKRGGDYEQYF
17	-	TRBD1	TRBV4-2	TRBJ2-5	TGTGCCAGCAGCCAAACCGGGACAGGGGGACTCCAAGAGACCCAGTACTTC	CASSQTGTGGLQETQYF
14	-	-	TRBV13	TRBJ1-4	TGTGCCAGCAGCGCCTACAGCACTAATGAAAAACTGTTTTTT	CASSAYSTNEKLFF
14	-	-	TRBV7-9	TRBJ2-5	TGTGCCAGCAGCCTAATCAGGGGACAAGAGACCCAGTACTTC	CASSLIRGQETQYF
16	-	TRBD1	TRBV5-1	TRBJ2-3	TGCGCCAGCAGCATTGGAGGTCAGGGGGCGACAGATACGCAGTATTTT	CASSIGGQGATDTQYF
13	-	-	TRBV7-6	TRBJ1-5	TGTGCCAGCAGCGGAGGGTGGAGTCAGCCCCAGCATTTT	CASSGGWSQPQHF
16	few	TRBD2	TRBV11-2	TRBJ2-7	TGTGCCAGCAGTGCGTTGGGGCGGGGGGCCACGTACGAGCAGTACTTC	CASSALGRGATYEQYF